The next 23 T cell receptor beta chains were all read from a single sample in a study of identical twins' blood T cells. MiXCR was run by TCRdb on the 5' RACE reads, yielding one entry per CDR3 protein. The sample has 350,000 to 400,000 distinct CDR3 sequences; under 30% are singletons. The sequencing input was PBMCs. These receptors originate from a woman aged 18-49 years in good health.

The CDR3 loop is CASSSWGDPGETQYF. CDR3 bases: TGTGCCAGCAGCTCCTGGGGTGATCCAGGGGAGACCCAGTACTTC. This chain joins TRBV11-1 and TRBJ2-5; D possibly corresponds to TRBD1 (5 bases). The CDR3 covers 15 residues. From germline, CDR1 is SGHAT and CDR2 FQDESV (reference sequence). V gave up 4 bases and J gave up 5 bases, with 17 bases separating them.

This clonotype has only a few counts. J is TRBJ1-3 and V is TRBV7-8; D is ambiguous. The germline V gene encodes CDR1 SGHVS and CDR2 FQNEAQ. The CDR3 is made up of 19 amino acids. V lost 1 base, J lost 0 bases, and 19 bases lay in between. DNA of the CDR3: TGTGCCAGCAGCTTAGGCACAGCCTTTGGGAAAGGCTCTGGAAACACCATATATTTT. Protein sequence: CASSLGTAFGKGSGNTIYF.

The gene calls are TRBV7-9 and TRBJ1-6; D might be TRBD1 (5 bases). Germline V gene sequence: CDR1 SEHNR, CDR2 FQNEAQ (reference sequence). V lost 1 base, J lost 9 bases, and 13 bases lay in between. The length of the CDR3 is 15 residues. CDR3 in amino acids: CASSLVMGEGSPLHF. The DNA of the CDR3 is TGTGCCAGCAGCTTAGTAATGGGGGAAGGTTCACCCCTCCACTTT.

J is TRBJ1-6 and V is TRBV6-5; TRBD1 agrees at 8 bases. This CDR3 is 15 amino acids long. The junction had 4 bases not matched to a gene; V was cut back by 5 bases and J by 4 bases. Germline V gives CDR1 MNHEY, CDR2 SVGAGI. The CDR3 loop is CASSIRGPYNSPLHF. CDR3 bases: TGTGCCAGCAGTATCAGGGGGCCGTATAATTCACCCCTCCACTTT.

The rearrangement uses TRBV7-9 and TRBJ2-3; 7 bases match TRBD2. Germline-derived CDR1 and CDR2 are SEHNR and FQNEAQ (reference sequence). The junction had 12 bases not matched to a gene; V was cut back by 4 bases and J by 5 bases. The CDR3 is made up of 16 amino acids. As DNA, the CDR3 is TGTGCCAGCAGCTACCCAGCGGGGAAACCCATAGATACGCAGTATTTT. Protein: CASSYPAGKPIDTQYF.

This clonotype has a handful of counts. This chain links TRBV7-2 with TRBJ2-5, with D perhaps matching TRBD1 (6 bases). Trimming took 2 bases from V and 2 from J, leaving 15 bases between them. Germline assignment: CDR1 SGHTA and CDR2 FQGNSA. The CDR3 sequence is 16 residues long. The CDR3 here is CASSLTGQTHQETQYF. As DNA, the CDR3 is TGTGCCAGCAGCTTAACCGGACAGACTCATCAAGAGACCCAGTACTTC.

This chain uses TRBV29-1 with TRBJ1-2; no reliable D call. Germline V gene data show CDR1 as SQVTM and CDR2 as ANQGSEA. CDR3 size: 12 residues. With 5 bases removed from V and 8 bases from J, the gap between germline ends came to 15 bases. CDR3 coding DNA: TGCAGCGTTCAAATAGTCCGGGAAGGCTACACCTTC. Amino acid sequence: CSVQIVREGYTF.

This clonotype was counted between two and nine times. CDR3: CSVRQVREAFF. CDR3 DNA: TGCAGCGTTCGACAGGTTCGGGAAGCTTTCTTT. The V gene is TRBV29-1, the J gene TRBJ1-1; perhaps TRBD1 as D (6 bases). The V end was cut by 5 bases, the J end by 8 bases, with 12 bases between. Germline assignment: CDR1 SQVTM and CDR2 ANQGSEA. This CDR3 contains 11 residues.

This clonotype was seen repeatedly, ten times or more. CDR3 amino acids: CASSRDSTEAFF. For the CDR3, the DNA is TGTGCCAGCAGTAGGGACAGCACTGAAGCTTTCTTT. This sequence joins TRBV6-5 and TRBJ1-1, with 7 nucleotides matching TRBD1. Losses at the gene ends were 5 bases for V and 4 bases for J; bases not matched to a gene: 1. Germline CDR1 and CDR2: MNHEY and SVGAGI. This CDR3 spans 12 amino acids.

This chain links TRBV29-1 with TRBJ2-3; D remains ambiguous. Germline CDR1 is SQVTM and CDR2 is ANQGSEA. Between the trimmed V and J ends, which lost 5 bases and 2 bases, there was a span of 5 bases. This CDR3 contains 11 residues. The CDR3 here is CSVSFTDTQYF. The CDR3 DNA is TGCAGCGTTAGTTTCACAGATACGCAGTATTTT.

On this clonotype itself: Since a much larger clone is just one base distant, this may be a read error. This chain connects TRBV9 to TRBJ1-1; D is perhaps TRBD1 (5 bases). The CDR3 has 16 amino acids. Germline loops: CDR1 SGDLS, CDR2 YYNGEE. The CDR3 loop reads CAISVGVTQRNTEAFF. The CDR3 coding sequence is TGTGCCATCAGCGTAGGGGTGACACAGAGGAACACTGAAGCTTTCTTT.

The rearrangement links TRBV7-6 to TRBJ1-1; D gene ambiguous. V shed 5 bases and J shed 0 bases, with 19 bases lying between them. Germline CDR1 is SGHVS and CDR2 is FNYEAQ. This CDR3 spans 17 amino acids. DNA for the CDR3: TGTGCCAGCAGCCCCCCCCGGGGTGTGCCTATGAACACTGAAGCTTTCTTT. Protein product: CASSPPRGVPMNTEAFF. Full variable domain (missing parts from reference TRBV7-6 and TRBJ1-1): GAGVSQSPRYKVTKRGQDVALRCDPISGHVSLYWYRQALGQGPEFLTYFNYEAQQDKSGLPNDRFSAERPEGSISTLTIQRTEQRDSAMYRCASSPPRGVPMNTEAFFGQGTRLTVV.

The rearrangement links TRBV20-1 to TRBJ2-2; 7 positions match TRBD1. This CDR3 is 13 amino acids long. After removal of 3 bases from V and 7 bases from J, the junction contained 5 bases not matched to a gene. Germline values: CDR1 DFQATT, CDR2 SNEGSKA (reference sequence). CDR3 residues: CSARQGEGGELFF. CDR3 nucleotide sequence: TGCAGTGCTAGGCAGGGGGAAGGCGGGGAGCTGTTTTTT.

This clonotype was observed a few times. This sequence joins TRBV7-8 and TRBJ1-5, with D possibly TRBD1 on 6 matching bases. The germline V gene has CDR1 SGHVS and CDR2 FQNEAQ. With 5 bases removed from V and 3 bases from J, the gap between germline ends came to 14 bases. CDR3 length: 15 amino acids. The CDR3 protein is CASSIRGALNQPQHF. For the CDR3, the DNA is TGTGCCAGCAGCATCCGGGGGGCTCTCAATCAGCCCCAGCATTTT. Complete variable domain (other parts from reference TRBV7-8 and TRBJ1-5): GAGVSQSPRYKVAKRGQDVALRCDPISGHVSLFWYQQALGQGPEFLTYFQNEAQLDKSGLPSDRFFAERPEGSVSTLKIQRTQQEDSAVYLCASSIRGALNQPQHFGDGTRLSIL.

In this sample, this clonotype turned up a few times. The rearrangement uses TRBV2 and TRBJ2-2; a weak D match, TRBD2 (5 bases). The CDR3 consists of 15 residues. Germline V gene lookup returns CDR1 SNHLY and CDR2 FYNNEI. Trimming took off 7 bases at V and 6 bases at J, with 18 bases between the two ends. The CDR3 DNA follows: TGTGCCAGCAACCTTAGGGAGAGCAAGCCCGGGGAGCTGTTTTTT. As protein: CASNLRESKPGELFF.

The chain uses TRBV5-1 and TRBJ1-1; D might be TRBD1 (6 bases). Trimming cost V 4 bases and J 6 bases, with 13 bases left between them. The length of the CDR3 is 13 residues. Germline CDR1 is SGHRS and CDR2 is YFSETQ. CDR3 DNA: TGCGCCAGCAGCGAACAGGGTAGGGCTGAAGCTTTCTTT. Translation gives CASSEQGRAEAFF.

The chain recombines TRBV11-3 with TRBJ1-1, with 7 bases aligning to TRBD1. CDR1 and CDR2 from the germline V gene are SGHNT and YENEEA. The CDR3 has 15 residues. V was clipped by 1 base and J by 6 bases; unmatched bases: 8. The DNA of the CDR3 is TGTGCCAGCAGCTTAGGGAAGGGGGCTTGGGCTGAAGCTTTCTTT. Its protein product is CASSLGKGAWAEAFF. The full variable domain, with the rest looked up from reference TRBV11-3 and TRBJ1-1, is EAGVVQSPRYKIIEKKQPVAFWCNPISGHNTLYWYLQNLGQGPELLIRYENEEAVDDSQLPKDRFSAERLKGVDSTLKIQPAELGDSAVYLCASSLGKGAWAEAFFGQGTRLTVV.

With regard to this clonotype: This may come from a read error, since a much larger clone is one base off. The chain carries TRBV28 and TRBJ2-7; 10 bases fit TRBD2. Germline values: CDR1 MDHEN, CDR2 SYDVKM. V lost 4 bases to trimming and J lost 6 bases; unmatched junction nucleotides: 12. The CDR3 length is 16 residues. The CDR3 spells CASSSPGTSARSEQYF. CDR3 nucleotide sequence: TGTGCCAGCAGTTCGCCGGGGACTAGCGCGAGGAGCGAGCAGTACTTC.

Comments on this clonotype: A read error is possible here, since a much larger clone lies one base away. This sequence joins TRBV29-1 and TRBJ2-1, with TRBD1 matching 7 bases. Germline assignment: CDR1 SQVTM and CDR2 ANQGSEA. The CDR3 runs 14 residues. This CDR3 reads CSVAGDSSYNEPFF. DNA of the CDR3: TGCAGCGTTGCCGGGGACAGCTCCTACAATGAGCCGTTCTTC.

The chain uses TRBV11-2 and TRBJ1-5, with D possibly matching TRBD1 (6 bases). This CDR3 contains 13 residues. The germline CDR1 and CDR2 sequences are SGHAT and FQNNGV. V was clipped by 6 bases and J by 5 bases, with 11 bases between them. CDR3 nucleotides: TGTGCCAGCAGAGGACAGATCCATCAGCCCCAGCATTTT. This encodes CASRGQIHQPQHF. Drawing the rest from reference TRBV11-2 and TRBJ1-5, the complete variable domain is EAGVAQSPRYKIIEKRQSVAFWCNPISGHATLYWYQQILGQGPKLLIQFQNNGVVDDSQLPKDRFSAERLKGVDSTLKIQPAKLEDSAVYLCASRGQIHQPQHFGDGTRLSIL.

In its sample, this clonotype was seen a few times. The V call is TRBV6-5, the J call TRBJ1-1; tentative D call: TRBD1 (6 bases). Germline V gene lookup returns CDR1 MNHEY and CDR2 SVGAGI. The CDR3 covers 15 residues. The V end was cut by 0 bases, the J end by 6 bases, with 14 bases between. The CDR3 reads CASSYSGRGTAEAFF. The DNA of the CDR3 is TGTGCCAGCAGTTACTCCGGCAGGGGTACGGCTGAAGCTTTCTTT.

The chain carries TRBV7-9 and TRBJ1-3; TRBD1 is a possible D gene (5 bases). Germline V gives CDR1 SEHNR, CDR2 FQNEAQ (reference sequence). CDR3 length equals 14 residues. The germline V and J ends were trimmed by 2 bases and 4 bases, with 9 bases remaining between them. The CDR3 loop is CASSLSGRGNTIYF. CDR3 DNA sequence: TGTGCCAGCAGCTTATCAGGGAGAGGAAACACCATATATTTT.

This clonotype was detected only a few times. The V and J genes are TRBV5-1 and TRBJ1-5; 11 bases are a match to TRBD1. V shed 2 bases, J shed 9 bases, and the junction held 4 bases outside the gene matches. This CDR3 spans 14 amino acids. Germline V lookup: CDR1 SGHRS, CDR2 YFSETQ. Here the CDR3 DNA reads TGCGCCAGCAGCTTTGGACAGGGGGCAGCGCCCCAGCATTTT. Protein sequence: CASSFGQGAAPQHF.